The sample holds many counts of the clone carrying this TCR beta chain. Its cognate antigen is unknown. The data belong to a study of T cell repertoires in cytomegalovirus infection. Overall study: TCR beta signatures that were public indicated CMV infection and matching HLA type.

TCRdb fed the reads into MiXCR, producing one record per CDR3 protein. The sample has almost 500,000 distinct CDR3 sequences; over 9% are singletons. This CDR3 region has 13 residues. V lost 5 bases, J lost 0 bases, and 5 bases lay in between. Regarding the study as a whole: The ex vivo response showed dominance by HLA-C-restricted CMV-specific TCR beta clonotypes. Summed frequency of shared TCR beta families picked out CMV carriers who also had the relevant HLA.

The gene calls are TRBV12-3 or TRBV12-4 and TRBJ1-5; no clear D gene. This receptor was identified in a human donor in good health (CMV status not recorded). Some clones in this sample may be carry-over from other donors' samples. The sample consisted of PBMCs. The CDR3 sequence is CASSHSSNQPQHF. As DNA, the CDR3 is TGTGCCAGCAGTCACAGTAGCAATCAGCCCCAGCATTTT.